Following are 24 T cell receptor beta chains from one sample sequenced in a study of T cell repertoires in cytomegalovirus infection. TCRdb reprocessed the reads with MiXCR, giving one entry per CDR3 protein. The repertoire includes under 200,000 distinct CDR3 sequences, 8% to 10% of them detected once, and roughly 4.8% sits in the top ten. Sequenced: PBMCs. All receptors derive from a human donor in good health (CMV status not recorded). Some clones in this sample may be carry-over from other donors' samples.

This clonotype was seen more than once but under ten times. The chain carries TRBV4-3 and TRBJ1-3, with D unresolved. Germline CDR1 is LGHNA and CDR2 is YSLEER. The V and J ends lost 4 bases and 4 bases respectively, with 8 bases between them. CDR3 length: 13 residues. The CDR3 reads CASSPYKGNTIYF. CDR3 nucleotides: TGCGCCAGCAGCCCATACAAGGGAAACACCATATATTTT.

This clonotype was detected only a few times. The chain is built from TRBV6-6 and TRBJ2-2, with 13 bases identical to TRBD2. The germline V gene has CDR1 MNHNY and CDR2 SVGAGI (reference sequence). The junction had 12 bases not matched to a gene; V was cut back by 8 bases and J by 6 bases. The CDR3 length is 17 residues. CDR3 sequence: CASLKWGLAGPAGELFF. The CDR3 region has the DNA TGTGCCAGCCTGAAGTGGGGACTAGCGGGACCTGCCGGGGAGCTGTTTTTT.

V is TRBV5-5 and J is TRBJ2-2; weak D call: TRBD2 (6 bases). V was pared by 1 base and J by 5 bases, with 12 bases between. There are 15 residues in the CDR3. Looked up from germline, CDR1 is SGHKS and CDR2 is YYEKEE (reference sequence). Written as DNA, the CDR3 is TGTGCCAGCAGCTTGACCTCTAGCGTAACCGGGGAGCTGTTTTTT. Protein product: CASSLTSSVTGELFF.

There are many counts of this clonotype. This chain uses TRBV20-1 with TRBJ2-3; D may be TRBD1 or TRBD2 (5 bases each). CDR3 length equals 18 residues. V shed 6 bases and J shed 4 bases, with 29 bases lying between them. CDR1 is DFQATT, CDR2 SNEGSKA, per germline (reference sequence). DNA of the CDR3: TGCAGTGCGGCTGGATGGGGCGGTTCGATGGGGAGCGCAGATACGCAGTATTTT. This gives the protein CSAAGWGGSMGSADTQYF.

This clonotype was counted many times. The chain carries TRBV19 and TRBJ1-5, with D uncertain. The CDR3 has 13 residues. Between the trimmed V and J ends, which lost 11 bases and 0 bases, there was a span of 11 bases. The germline V gene has CDR1 LNHDA and CDR2 SQIVND (reference sequence). CDR3 coding DNA: TGTGCCGGATCGACGGATAGCAATCAGCCCCAGCATTTT. The encoded protein is CAGSTDSNQPQHF.

The table lists this clonotype with many counts. The chain is built from TRBV7-2 and TRBJ1-2, with D hard to call. The length of the CDR3 is 14 residues. Trimming took off 6 bases at V and 2 bases at J, with 13 bases between the two ends. Germline loops: CDR1 SGHTA, CDR2 FQGNSA. The chain's CDR3 is CASRITDGNYGYTF. The CDR3 nucleotides are TGTGCCAGCAGAATCACAGACGGCAACTATGGCTACACCTTC.

This clonotype has more than one count but fewer than ten. The chain joins TRBV18 to TRBJ2-2; 10 positions match TRBD2. The germline V gene has CDR1 KGHSH and CDR2 LQKENI. The CDR3 loop spans 17 amino acids. Losses at the gene ends were 3 bases for V and 3 bases for J; bases not matched to a gene: 7. For the CDR3, the DNA is TGTGCCAGCTCACCTAGGCCTAGCGGGAGAGACACCGGGGAGCTGTTTTTT. Amino acid sequence: CASSPRPSGRDTGELFF.

J is TRBJ2-6 and V is TRBV2, with 12 bases matching TRBD1. After removal of 10 bases from V and 4 bases from J, the junction contained 8 bases not matched to a gene. Germline V gives CDR1 SNHLY, CDR2 FYNNEI. The CDR3 extends over 16 amino acids. CDR3 loop: CAKGQGAPVGANVLTF. The CDR3 DNA sequence: TGTGCCAAGGGACAGGGGGCGCCGGTAGGGGCCAACGTCCTGACTTTC.

This clonotype has ten or more counts. The CDR3: CASSFNRDSGANVLTF. CDR3 bases: TGTGCCAGCAGCTTCAACCGTGACTCTGGGGCCAACGTCCTGACTTTC. The chain recombines TRBV7-8 with TRBJ2-6; D unclear. CDR3 length equals 16 residues. The germline CDR1 and CDR2 sequences are SGHVS and FQNEAQ. V lost 3 bases to trimming and J lost 0 bases, with 9 bases between them.

The chain carries TRBV5-6 and TRBJ2-5; D may be TRBD1 (6 bases). V was pared by 3 bases and J by 5 bases, with 11 bases between. CDR3 length equals 13 residues. Germline CDR1 and CDR2: SGHDT and YYEEEE. For the CDR3, the DNA is TGTGCCAGCAGCTCGGGACACCCGGAGACCCAGTACTTC. This gives the protein CASSSGHPETQYF.

This clonotype was counted at least ten times. The chain joins TRBV20-1 to TRBJ1-5, with unresolved D. The CDR3 is made up of 15 amino acids. Trimming removed 2 bases from V and 2 bases from J, with 13 bases in between. From germline, CDR1 is DFQATT and CDR2 SNEGSKA (reference sequence). The CDR3 is CSARSSPGGNQPQHF. For the CDR3, the DNA is TGCAGTGCTAGAAGTAGCCCTGGGGGCAATCAGCCCCAGCATTTT.

In its sample, this clonotype was seen many times. The junction departs from the called germline gene at one end, perhaps through a read error. The chain recombines TRBV28 with TRBJ1-5, with 8 bases identical to TRBD1. Germline V gene lookup returns CDR1 MDHEN and CDR2 SYDVKM. This CDR3 has 17 residues. DNA for the CDR3: TGTGCCAGCAGGGAGAACAGGGGGGGAGTAAGCAGTCAGCCCCAGCATTTT. Amino acid sequence: CASRENRGGVSSQPQHF.

This clonotype came up many times. The chain links TRBV7-2 to TRBJ2-6; 7 bases map to TRBD1. CDR1 and CDR2 (germline): SGHTA, FQGNSA. J gave up 4 bases and V 5 bases, and 8 bases lay outside the gene matches. The CDR3 has 16 residues. This CDR3 is CASSRLGGEGANVLTF. The CDR3 nucleotides are TGTGCCAGCAGCCGGCTAGGGGGCGAGGGGGCCAACGTCCTGACTTTC.

This clonotype was picked up many times. This chain links TRBV7-2 with TRBJ1-3, with TRBD1 matching 9 bases. CDR1 and CDR2 (germline): SGHTA, FQGNSA. The CDR3 covers 17 residues. J was trimmed by 4 bases and V by 3 bases; bases with no gene match: 10. Written as DNA, the CDR3 is TGTGCCAGCAGCTTTCGTCAAGGGACAGGGATGGGAAACACCATATATTTT. Translated, it gives CASSFRQGTGMGNTIYF.

There are many counts of this clonotype. V gene TRBV11-2 combines with J gene TRBJ1-1; a possible D gene is TRBD1 (6 bases). CDR3 length: 15 amino acids. In germline, CDR1 is SGHAT, CDR2 FQNNGV. Trimming removed 4 bases at V and 3 bases at J, with 15 bases between. The CDR3 sequence: CASSSYRAGYTEAFF. The CDR3 nucleotides are TGTGCCAGCAGCTCTTACAGGGCTGGGTACACTGAAGCTTTCTTT.

The chain employs TRBV2 and TRBJ1-2; D is unresolved. The CDR3 has 12 residues. From germline, CDR1 is SNHLY and CDR2 FYNNEI. Trimming removed 7 bases from V and 8 bases from J, with 14 bases in between. The CDR3: CASIGSGIGYTF. The DNA of the CDR3 is TGTGCCAGCATCGGGAGTGGAATCGGCTACACCTTC.

The rearrangement joins TRBV20-1 to TRBJ1-1; TRBD1 matches at 7 bases. J gave up 4 bases and V 5 bases, and 13 bases lay outside the gene matches. CDR1 is DFQATT, CDR2 SNEGSKA, per germline (reference sequence). The CDR3 runs to 15 residues. The chain's CDR3 is CSASPVRGLSTEAFF. CDR3 bases: TGCAGTGCTTCTCCAGTAAGGGGGCTGAGCACTGAAGCTTTCTTT.

This clonotype has more than one count but fewer than ten. The chain carries TRBV28 and TRBJ1-1, with TRBD1 identical over 7 bases. This CDR3 contains 16 residues. Germline V gene data show CDR1 as MDHEN and CDR2 as SYDVKM. Trimming at V came to 4 bases and at J to 5 bases, leaving 13 bases not matched to a gene. DNA for the CDR3: TGTGCCAGCAGTTCCCCGCCCCGACAGGGAGGGACTGAAGCTTTCTTT. Its translation is CASSSPPRQGGTEAFF.

The gene calls are TRBV28 and TRBJ1-1; 8 positions match TRBD1. This CDR3 has 14 residues. Losses at the gene ends were 6 bases for V and 11 bases for J; bases not matched to a gene: 14. Germline V gene lookup returns CDR1 MDHEN and CDR2 SYDVKM. For the CDR3, the DNA is TGTGCCAGCAGCTTTAGGACAGGGCCTTATGGGGCTTTCTTT. Protein product: CASSFRTGPYGAFF.

Ten or more counts support this clonotype. The V call is TRBV27, the J call TRBJ2-7, with TRBD1 matching over 7 bases. Germline-derived CDR1 and CDR2 are MNHEY and SMNVEV (reference sequence). CDR3 length: 14 residues. Trimming took 6 bases from V and 2 from J; bases not matched to a gene: 7. In DNA, the CDR3 is TGTGCCAGCAGATCCGGGACAGACCCCTACGAGCAGTACTTC. Translated: CASRSGTDPYEQYF.

This clonotype came up many times. The chain couples TRBV28 to TRBJ1-1, with 7 bases identical to TRBD1. CDR1 and CDR2 (germline): MDHEN, SYDVKM. This CDR3 has 14 residues. Unmatched junction bases numbered 5, after V lost 6 bases and J lost 1 base. The CDR3 spells CASREGQRNTEAFF. For the CDR3, the DNA is TGTGCCAGCAGGGAGGGACAGAGGAACACTGAAGCTTTCTTT.

This clonotype was seen only a few times. The chain couples TRBV14 to TRBJ1-2; D is possibly TRBD1 (6 bases). Trimming pared 1 base from V and 6 bases from J, leaving 9 bases between. CDR1 SGHDN and CDR2 FVKESK come from the germline V gene. The CDR3 is 13 amino acids. The CDR3 nucleotides are TGTGCCAGCAGCCAAGGCGACAGGCATGGCTACACCTTC. Translated: CASSQGDRHGYTF.

This clonotype was seen ten or more times. This chain uses TRBV7-2 with TRBJ2-2; D perhaps matches TRBD2 (6 bases). The germline V gene has CDR1 SGHTA and CDR2 FQGNSA. The CDR3 sequence is 15 residues long. V dropped 0 bases and J dropped 4 bases, with 9 bases sitting between them. CDR3 nucleotide sequence: TGTGCCAGCAGCTTAGCTCCGGGACTCACCGGGGAGCTGTTTTTT. Protein product: CASSLAPGLTGELFF.

This clonotype was detected ten times or more. The chain has TRBV7-3 and TRBJ2-6; possibly TRBD2 for D (5 bases). Germline CDR1 reads SGHTA; CDR2 reads FQGTGA. The CDR3 is 16 residues long. Trimming removed 5 bases from V and 2 bases from J, with 13 bases in between. CDR3 bases: TGTGCCAGCAGCGGACGCGGCGGGCCTGGGGCCAACGTCCTGACTTTC. Translating gives CASSGRGGPGANVLTF.